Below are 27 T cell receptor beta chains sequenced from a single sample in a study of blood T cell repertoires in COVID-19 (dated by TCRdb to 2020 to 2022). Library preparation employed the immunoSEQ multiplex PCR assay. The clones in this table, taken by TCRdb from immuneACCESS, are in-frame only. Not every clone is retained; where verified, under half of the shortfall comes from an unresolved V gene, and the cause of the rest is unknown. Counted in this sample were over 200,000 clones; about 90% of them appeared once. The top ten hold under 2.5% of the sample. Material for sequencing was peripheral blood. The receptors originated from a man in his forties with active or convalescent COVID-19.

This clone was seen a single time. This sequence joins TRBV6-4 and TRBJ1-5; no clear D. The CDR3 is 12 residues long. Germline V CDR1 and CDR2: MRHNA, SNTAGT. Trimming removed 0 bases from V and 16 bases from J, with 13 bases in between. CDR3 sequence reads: CASSDSGPNRHF. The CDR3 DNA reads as TGTGCCAGCAGTGACTCGGGCCCAAATCGCCATTTT.

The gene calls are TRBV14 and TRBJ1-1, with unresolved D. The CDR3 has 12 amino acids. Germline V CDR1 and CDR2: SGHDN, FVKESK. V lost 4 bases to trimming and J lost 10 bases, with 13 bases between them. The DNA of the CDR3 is TGTGCCAGCAGCCCAACATGGTCCCGAGCTTTCTTT. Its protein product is CASSPTWSRAFF.

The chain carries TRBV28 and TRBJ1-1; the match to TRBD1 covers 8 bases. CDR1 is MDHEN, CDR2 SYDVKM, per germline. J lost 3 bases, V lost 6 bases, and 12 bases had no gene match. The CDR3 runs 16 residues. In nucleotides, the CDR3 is TGTGCCAGCAGCTTTGGACAGGGAGGCCTGGACACTGAAGCTTTCTTT. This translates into CASSFGQGGLDTEAFF.

The CDR3 reads CATSSEHGGPYEQYF. The CDR3 coding sequence is TGTGCCACCAGCAGTGAGCACGGGGGGCCCTACGAGCAGTACTTC. The V gene is TRBV15, the J gene TRBJ2-7, with D tentatively TRBD2 (7 bases). Germline CDR1 LNHNV, CDR2 YYDKDF (reference sequence). The germline V and J ends were trimmed by 3 bases and 2 bases, with 14 bases remaining between them. CDR3 length equals 15 residues.

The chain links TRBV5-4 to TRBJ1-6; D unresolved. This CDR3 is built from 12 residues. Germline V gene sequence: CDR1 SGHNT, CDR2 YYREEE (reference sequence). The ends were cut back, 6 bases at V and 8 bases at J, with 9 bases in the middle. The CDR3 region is CASIPRDSPLHF. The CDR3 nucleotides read TGTGCCAGCATCCCTCGGGATTCACCCCTCCACTTT.

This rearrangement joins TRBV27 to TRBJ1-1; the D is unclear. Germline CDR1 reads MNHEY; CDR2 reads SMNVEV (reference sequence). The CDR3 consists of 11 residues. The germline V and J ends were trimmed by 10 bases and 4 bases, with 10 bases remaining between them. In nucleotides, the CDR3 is TGTGCCACCGCGGCTGGCACTGAAGCTTTCTTT. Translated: CATAAGTEAFF.

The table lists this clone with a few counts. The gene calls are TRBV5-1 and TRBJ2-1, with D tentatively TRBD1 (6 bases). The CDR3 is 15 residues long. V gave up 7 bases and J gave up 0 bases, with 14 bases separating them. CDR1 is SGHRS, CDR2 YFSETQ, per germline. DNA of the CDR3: TGCGCCAGCTACTTTGGGGGCCCCTCCTACAATGAGCAGTTCTTC. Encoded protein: CASYFGGPSYNEQFF.

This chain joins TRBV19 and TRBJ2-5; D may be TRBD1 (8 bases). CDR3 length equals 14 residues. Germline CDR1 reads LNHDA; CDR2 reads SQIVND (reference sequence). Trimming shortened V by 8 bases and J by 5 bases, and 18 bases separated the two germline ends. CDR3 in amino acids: CASRNGQGGETQYF. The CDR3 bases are TGTGCCAGTCGGAATGGACAGGGAGGGGAGACCCAGTACTTC.

In nucleotides, the CDR3 is TGTGCCAGCAGTCCGTTGACAATCCTGGGTCTTCGGCAGTACTTC. Amino acid sequence: CASSPLTILGLRQYF. The chain is built from TRBV27 and TRBJ2-7; no clear D gene. The CDR3 extends over 15 amino acids. Trimming took 5 bases from V and 9 from J, leaving 23 bases between them. Germline values: CDR1 MNHEY, CDR2 SMNVEV (reference sequence).

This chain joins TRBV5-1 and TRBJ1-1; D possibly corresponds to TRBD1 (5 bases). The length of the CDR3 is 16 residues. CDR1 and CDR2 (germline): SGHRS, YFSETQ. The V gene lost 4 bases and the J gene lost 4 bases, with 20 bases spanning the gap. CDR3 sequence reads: CASSRGSQGPSTEAFF. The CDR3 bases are TGCGCCAGCAGCCGGGGGAGTCAGGGCCCTAGCACTGAAGCTTTCTTT.

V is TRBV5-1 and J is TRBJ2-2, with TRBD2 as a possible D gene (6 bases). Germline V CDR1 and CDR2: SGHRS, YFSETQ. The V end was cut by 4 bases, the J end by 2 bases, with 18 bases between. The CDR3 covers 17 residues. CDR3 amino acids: CASSRAPGTLNTGELFF. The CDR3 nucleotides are TGCGCCAGCAGCCGGGCTCCCGGGACTCTTAACACCGGGGAGCTGTTTTTT.

CDR3 nucleotide sequence: TGCGCCAGCAGCCAGCGGACCGGGACAGCGAACACTGAAGCTTTCTTT. Encoded protein: CASSQRTGTANTEAFF. V and J are TRBV4-1 and TRBJ1-1; TRBD1 agrees at 7 bases. Germline V gene data show CDR1 as MGHRA and CDR2 as YSYEKL. The CDR3 is 16 residues long. The V gene end was trimmed by 3 bases and the J gene end by 1 base; junction bases not matched to a gene: 8.

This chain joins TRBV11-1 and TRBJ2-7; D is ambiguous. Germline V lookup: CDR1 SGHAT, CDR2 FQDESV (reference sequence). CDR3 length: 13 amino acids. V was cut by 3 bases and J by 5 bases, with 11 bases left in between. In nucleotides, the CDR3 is TGTGCCAGCAGCTTTGGCCCGCTCGACGAGCAGTACTTC. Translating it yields CASSFGPLDEQYF.

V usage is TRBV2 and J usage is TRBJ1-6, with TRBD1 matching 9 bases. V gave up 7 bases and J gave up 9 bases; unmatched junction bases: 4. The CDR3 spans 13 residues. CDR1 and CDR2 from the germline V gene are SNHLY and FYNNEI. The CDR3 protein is CASTGQGPSPLHF. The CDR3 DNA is TGTGCCAGCACGGGACAGGGCCCTTCACCCCTCCACTTT.

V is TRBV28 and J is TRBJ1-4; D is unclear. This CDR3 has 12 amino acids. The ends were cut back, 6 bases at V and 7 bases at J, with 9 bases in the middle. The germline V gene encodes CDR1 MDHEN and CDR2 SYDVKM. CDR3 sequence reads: CASSQPSEKLFF. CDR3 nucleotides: TGTGCCAGCAGCCAACCCAGTGAAAAACTGTTTTTT.

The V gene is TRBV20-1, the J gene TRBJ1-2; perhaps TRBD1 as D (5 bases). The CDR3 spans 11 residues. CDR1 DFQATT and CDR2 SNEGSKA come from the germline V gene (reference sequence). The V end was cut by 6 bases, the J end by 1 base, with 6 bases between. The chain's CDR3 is CSADSNYGYTF. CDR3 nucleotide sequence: TGCAGTGCCGACAGTAACTATGGCTACACCTTC.

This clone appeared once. CDR3 nucleotide sequence: TGTGCCAAGCCGGCGGGGGCTAGCACAGATACGCAGTATTTT. Encoded protein: CAKPAGASTDTQYF. V is TRBV19 and J is TRBJ2-3; possible D gene TRBD2, 7 bases. CDR1 LNHDA and CDR2 SQIVND come from the germline V gene (reference sequence). The length of the CDR3 is 14 residues. The V gene lost 10 bases and the J gene lost 0 bases, with 14 bases spanning the gap.

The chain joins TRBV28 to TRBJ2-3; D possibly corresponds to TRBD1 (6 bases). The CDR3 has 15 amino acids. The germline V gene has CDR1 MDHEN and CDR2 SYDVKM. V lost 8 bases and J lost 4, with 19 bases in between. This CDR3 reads CASLHWTAGADTQYF. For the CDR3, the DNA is TGTGCCAGCCTGCATTGGACAGCCGGGGCAGATACGCAGTATTTT.

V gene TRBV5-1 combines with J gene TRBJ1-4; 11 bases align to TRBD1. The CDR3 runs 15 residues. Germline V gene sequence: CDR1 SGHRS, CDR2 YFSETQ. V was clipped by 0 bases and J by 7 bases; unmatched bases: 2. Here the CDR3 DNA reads TGCGCCAGCAGCTTGGAAGGGACAGGGGGTGAAAAACTGTTTTTT. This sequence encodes CASSLEGTGGEKLFF.

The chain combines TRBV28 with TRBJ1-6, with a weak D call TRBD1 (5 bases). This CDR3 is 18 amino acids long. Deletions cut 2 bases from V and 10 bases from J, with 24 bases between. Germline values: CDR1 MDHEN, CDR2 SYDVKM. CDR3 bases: TGTGCCAGCAGTTTAACAAACGGGGGACCTCTCCGCGACTCACCCCTCCACTTT. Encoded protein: CASSLTNGGPLRDSPLHF.

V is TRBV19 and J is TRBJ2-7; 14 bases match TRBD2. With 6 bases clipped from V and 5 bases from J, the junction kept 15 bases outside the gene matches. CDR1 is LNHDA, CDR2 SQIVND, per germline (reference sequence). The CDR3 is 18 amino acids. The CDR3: CASRKGITGTSGRDEQYF. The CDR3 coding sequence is TGTGCCAGTAGGAAGGGGATTACCGGGACTAGCGGGAGAGACGAGCAGTACTTC.

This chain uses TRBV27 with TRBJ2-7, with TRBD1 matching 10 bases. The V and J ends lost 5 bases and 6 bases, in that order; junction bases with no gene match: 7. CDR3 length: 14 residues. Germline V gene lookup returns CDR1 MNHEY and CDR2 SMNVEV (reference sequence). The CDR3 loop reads CASSAGTGVGEQYF. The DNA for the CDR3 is TGTGCCAGCAGTGCCGGGACAGGGGTCGGCGAGCAGTACTTC.

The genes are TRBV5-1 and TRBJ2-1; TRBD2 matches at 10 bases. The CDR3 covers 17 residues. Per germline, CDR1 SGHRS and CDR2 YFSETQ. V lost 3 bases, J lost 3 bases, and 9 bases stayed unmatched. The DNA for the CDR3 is TGCGCCAGCAGCTCGGACCCTAGCGGGAGCATCTACAATGAGCAGTTCTTC. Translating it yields CASSSDPSGSIYNEQFF.

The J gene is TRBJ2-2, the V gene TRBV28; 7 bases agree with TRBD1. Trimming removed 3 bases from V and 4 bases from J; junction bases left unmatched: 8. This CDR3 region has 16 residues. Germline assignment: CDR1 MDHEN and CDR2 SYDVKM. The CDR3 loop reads CASSFARQGFTGELFF. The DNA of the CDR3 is TGTGCCAGCAGTTTTGCGAGACAGGGTTTCACCGGGGAGCTGTTTTTT.

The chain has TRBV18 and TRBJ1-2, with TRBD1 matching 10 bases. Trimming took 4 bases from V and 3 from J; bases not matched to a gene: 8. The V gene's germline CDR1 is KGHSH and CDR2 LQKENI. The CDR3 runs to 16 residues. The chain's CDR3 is CASSHQGTGDDYGYTF. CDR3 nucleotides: TGTGCCAGCTCACACCAGGGGACAGGGGATGACTATGGCTACACCTTC.

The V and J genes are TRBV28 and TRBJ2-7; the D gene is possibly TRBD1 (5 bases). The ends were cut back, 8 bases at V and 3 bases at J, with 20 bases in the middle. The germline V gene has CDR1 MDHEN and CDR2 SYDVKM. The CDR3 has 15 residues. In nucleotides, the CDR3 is TGTGCCAGCCCTTACGCGAGAACAGGACACTACGAGCAGTACTTC. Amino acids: CASPYARTGHYEQYF.

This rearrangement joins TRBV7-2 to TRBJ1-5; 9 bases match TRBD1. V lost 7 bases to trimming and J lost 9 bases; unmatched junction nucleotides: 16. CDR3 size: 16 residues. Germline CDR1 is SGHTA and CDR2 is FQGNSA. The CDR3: CASTLTTGTGLGPQHF. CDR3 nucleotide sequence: TGTGCCAGCACCCTGACAACCGGGACAGGGTTGGGGCCCCAGCATTTT.